These T cell receptor beta chains were read from a single sample in a study of low-dose radiotherapy and immunotherapy resistance in tumors. TCRdb analysed the reads with MiXCR anew, one entry per CDR3 protein. The sample shows roughly 100,000 distinct CDR3 sequences, 20% of them seen only once. The source was PBMCs, collected after low-dose radiotherapy plus immunotherapy. The receptor source for this set is a male donor with prostate cancer. Both conserved end residues are part of each CDR3. D genes are given only for firm matches. Size is omitted from some rows. Given values are once, few, many or a class for expanded clones.

TRBV20-1,TRBD1,TRBJ1-5,many,TGCAGTGCTAGAGCAGACAGGGGAGGTTTCTTGTGTTATAGCAATCAGCCCCAGCATTTT,CSARADRGGFLCYSNQPQHF
TRBV3-1,-,TRBJ1-1,many,TGTGCCAGCAGCCAAGATCCAAACCACGGGGAAGCTTTCTTT,CASSQDPNHGEAFF
TRBV18,-,TRBJ1-5,many,TGTGCCAGCTCCCCAGGCCAGGGGTACCAGCCCCAGCATTTT,CASSPGQGYQPQHF
TRBV7-6,-,TRBJ2-2,-,-,CASSAGGARTGELFFFFF
TRBV14,TRBD1,TRBJ1-6,many,TGTGCCAGCAGCCGTTCCACAGGGGGCTTTGGGAATTCACCCCTCCACTTT,CASSRSTGGFGNSPLHF
TRBV11-1,-,TRBJ2-7,-,TGTGCCAGCAGCGCCCAGTCCTACGAGCAGTACTTC,CASSAQSYEQYF
TRBV7-8,-,TRBJ1-2,many,TGTGCCAGCAGCTTCAGGATCCCCAAGCTGGACTATGGCTACACCTTC,CASSFRIPKLDYGYTF
TRBV9,-,TRBJ1-3,many,TGTGCCAGCAGCGTCCAGGGGAACTCTGGAAACACCATATATTTT,CASSVQGNSGNTIYF
TRBV2,-,TRBJ1-2,many,TGTGCCACCAAGGGTTCGGCCAGGGAAATCTATGGCTACACCTTC,CATKGSAREIYGYTF
TRBV4-1,-,TRBJ2-2,many,TGCGCCAGCAGCCAAGGCCTGTACCAGCGGGGCCGCCTAACTAAAGGGGGGACCGGGGAGCTGTTTTTT,CASSQGLYQRGRLTKGGTGELFF
TRBV5-1,-,TRBJ2-4,many,TGCGCCAGCAGCTGGCCGACACCTGACCTAGCCAAAAACATTCAGTACTTC,CASSWPTPDLAKNIQYF
TRBV6-1,-,TRBJ2-2,many,-,CASSPVGDTGELFFF
TRBV6-5,TRBD2,TRBJ2-7,many,TGTGCCAGCAGTTACAGCGGGGGTCCCTACGAGCAGTACTTC,CASSYSGGPYEQYF
TRBV7-9,TRBD1,TRBJ2-7,few,TGTGCCAGCAGCTTAGCCGGGACAGGGCACGAGCAGTACTTC,CASSLAGTGHEQYF
TRBV10-3,-,TRBJ1-2,many,TGTGCCATCAGTGAGGGGTTGCGGGGTTCCTATGGCTACACCTTC,CAISEGLRGSYGYTF
TRBV18,TRBD1,TRBJ2-7,many,TGTGCCAGCTCCCCCGGGGACAGGGGAACCTACGAGCAGTACTTC,CASSPGDRGTYEQYF
TRBV7-6,TRBD1,TRBJ2-7,many,TGTGCCAGCAGCCACGGGACAGGGCCCTACGAGCAGTACTTC,CASSHGTGPYEQYF